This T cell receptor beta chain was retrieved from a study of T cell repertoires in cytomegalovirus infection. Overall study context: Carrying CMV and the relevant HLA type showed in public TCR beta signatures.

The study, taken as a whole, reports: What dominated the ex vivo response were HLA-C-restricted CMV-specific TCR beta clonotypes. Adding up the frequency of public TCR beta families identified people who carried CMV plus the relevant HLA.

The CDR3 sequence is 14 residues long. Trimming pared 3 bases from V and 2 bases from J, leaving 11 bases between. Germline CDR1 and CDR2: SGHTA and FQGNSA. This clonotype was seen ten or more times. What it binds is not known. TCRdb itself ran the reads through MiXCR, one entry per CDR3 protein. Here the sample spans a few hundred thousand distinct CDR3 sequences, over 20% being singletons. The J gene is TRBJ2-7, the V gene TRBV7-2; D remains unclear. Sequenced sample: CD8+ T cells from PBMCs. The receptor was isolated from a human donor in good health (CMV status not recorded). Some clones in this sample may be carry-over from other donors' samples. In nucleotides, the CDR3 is TGTGCCAGCAGCTTGAACACCCTCGCCTACGAGCAGTACTTC. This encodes CASSLNTLAYEQYF. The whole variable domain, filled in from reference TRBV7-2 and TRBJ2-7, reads GAGVSQSPSNKVTEKGKDVELRCDPISGHTALYWYRQSLGQGLEFLIYFQGNSAPDKSGLPSDRFSAERTGGSVSTLTIQRTQQEDSAVYLCASSLNTLAYEQYFGPGTRLTVT.